Given below is one TCR beta chain in context. Antigen specificity is unknown. This CDR3 has 14 residues. V gave up 1 base and J gave up 0 bases, with 6 bases separating them. CDR1 and CDR2 (germline): SGHTA, FQGNSA. The record originates from a study of cytomegalovirus exposure and HLA in healthy donors. 60 Vbeta and 13 Jbeta primers were used in PCR. Generated by immunoSEQ multiplex PCR, the TCRdb table keeps only in-frame clones and is missing some. The data show approximately 150,000 clones, around 75% seen once. Study-level points and caveats: Fewer than 200 TCR beta chains were listed as cytomegalovirus-associated.

The chain joins TRBV7-2 to TRBJ1-2; D remains unclear. The specimen was PBMCs. The source of this sequence is a male donor in good health and CMV-seronegative. The CDR3 DNA sequence: TGTGCCAGCAGCTTAGTTACAGCTAACTATGGCTACACCTTC. Encoded protein: CASSLVTANYGYTF.